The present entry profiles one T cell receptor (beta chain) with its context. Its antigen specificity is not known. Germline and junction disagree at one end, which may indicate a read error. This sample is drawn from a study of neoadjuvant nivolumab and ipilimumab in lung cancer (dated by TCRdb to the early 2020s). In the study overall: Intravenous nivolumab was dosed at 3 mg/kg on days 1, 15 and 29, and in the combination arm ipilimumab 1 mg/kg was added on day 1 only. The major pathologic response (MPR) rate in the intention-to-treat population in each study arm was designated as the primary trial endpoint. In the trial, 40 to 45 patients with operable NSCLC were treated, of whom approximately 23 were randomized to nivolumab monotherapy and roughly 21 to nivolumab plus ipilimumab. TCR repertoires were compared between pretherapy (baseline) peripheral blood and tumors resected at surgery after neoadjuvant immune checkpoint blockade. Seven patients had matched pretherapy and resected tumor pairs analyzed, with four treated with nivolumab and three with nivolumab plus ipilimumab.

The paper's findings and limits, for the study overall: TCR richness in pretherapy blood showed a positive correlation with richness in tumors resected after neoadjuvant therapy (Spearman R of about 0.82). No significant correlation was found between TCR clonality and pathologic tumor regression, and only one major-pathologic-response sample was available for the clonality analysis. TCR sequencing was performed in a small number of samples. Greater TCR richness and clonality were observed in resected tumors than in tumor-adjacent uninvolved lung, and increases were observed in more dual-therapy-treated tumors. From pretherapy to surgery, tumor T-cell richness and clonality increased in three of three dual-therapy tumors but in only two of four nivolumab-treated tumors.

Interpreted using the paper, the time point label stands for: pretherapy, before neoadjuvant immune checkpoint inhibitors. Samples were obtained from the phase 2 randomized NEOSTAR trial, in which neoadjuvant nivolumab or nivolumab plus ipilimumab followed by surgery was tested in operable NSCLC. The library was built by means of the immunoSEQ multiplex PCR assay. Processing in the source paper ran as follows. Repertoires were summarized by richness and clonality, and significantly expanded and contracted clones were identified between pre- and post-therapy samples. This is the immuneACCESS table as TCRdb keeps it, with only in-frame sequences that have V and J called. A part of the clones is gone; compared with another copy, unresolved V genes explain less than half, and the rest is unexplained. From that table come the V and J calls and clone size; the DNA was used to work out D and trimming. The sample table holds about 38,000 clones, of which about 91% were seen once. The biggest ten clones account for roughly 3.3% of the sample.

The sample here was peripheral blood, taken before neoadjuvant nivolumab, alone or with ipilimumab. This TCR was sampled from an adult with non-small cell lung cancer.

The CDR3 has the sequence CASNLTTRETQYF. The DNA sequence is given as TGTGCCAGCAACTTAACCACTCGAGAGACCCAGTACTTC. The rearranged chain carries TRBV7-7 and TRBJ2-5; the D gene lacks a confident call. CDR1 is given as SSHAT and CDR2 as FNYEAQ, both from the germline V gene (reference sequence). The CDR3 contains 13 residues, cysteine and phenylalanine counted. The sequence is cut down to CDR3 DNA, 39 bases in frame from base 1.